Below are 19 T cell receptor beta chains sequenced from a single sample in a study of OX40 agonist ivuxolimab in advanced cancers. Libraries were prepared by immunoSEQ multiplex PCR; TCRdb keeps only in-frame clonotypes and omits some of them. The sample yields under 15,000 clones, roughly three quarters seen once. The sample here was CD4+ or CD8+ T cells sorted from blood, taken in a trial of the OX40 agonist ivuxolimab. The receptors were gathered from an adult with an advanced solid tumor such as melanoma, head and neck, liver or kidney cancer.

J is TRBJ2-7 and V is TRBV6-5; possibly TRBD1 for D (6 bases). V was pared by 1 base and J by 2 bases, with 9 bases between. CDR3 size: 14 residues. Germline V gene lookup returns CDR1 MNHEY and CDR2 SVGAGI. For the CDR3, the DNA is TGTGCCAGCAGTTACTTGTCAGGGGCCTACGAGCAGTACTTC. This encodes CASSYLSGAYEQYF.

In its sample, this clone was seen a few times. V and J are TRBV7-9 and TRBJ2-7; 10 bases are shared with TRBD2. V shed 5 bases and J 0 bases; nucleotides not matched to a gene: 10. CDR3 size: 17 residues. The V gene's germline CDR1 is SEHNR and CDR2 FQNEAQ (reference sequence). The CDR3 loop reads CASSPGSGGLSSYEQYF. The DNA for the CDR3 is TGTGCCAGCAGCCCCGGTAGCGGGGGGTTAAGCTCCTACGAGCAGTACTTC.

The V call is TRBV6-5, the J call TRBJ1-2; D remains unclear. The V gene lost 6 bases and the J gene lost 3 bases, with 11 bases spanning the gap. CDR3 length: 13 amino acids. The germline V gene has CDR1 MNHEY and CDR2 SVGAGI. The CDR3 sequence: CASSLEGYYGYTF. For the CDR3, the DNA is TGTGCCAGCAGCTTAGAGGGTTACTATGGCTACACCTTC.

The CDR3 loop is CASTPQVGPNTEAFF. DNA for the CDR3: TGTGCCAGCACCCCTCAGGTAGGGCCGAACACTGAAGCTTTCTTT. The chain uses TRBV7-9 and TRBJ1-1; no reliable D call. With 7 bases removed from V and 1 base from J, the gap between germline ends came to 16 bases. CDR3 size: 15 residues. CDR1 and CDR2 from the germline V gene are SEHNR and FQNEAQ (reference sequence). Variable domain in full (rest from reference TRBV7-9 and TRBJ1-1): DTGVSQNPRHKITKRGQNVTFRCDPISEHNRLYWYRQTLGQGPEFLTYFQNEAQLEKSRLLSDRFSAERPKGSFSTLEIQRTEQGDSAMYLCASTPQVGPNTEAFFGQGTRLTVV.

V gene TRBV6-1 combines with J gene TRBJ2-1; 11 positions agree with TRBD2. Trimming at V came to 6 bases and at J to 9 bases, leaving 7 bases not matched to a gene. The CDR3 spans 14 residues. Per the germline V gene, CDR1 is MNHNS and CDR2 is SASEGT. CDR3 nucleotides: TGTGCCAGCAGGTCCGGGACTAGCGGCACTGAGCAGTTCTTC. Translating it yields CASRSGTSGTEQFF.

The chain links TRBV4-1 to TRBJ1-1; tentatively, D is TRBD1 (5 bases). The CDR3 is made up of 15 amino acids. V lost 2 bases and J lost 1, with 11 bases in between. The V gene's germline CDR1 is MGHRA and CDR2 YSYEKL. Written as DNA, the CDR3 is TGCGCCAGCAGCCAATCACAGGTGACGAACACTGAAGCTTTCTTT. Translation gives CASSQSQVTNTEAFF.

The chain couples TRBV27 to TRBJ1-1; 9 bases agree with TRBD1. Germline V lookup: CDR1 MNHEY, CDR2 SMNVEV (reference sequence). J was trimmed by 1 base and V by 3 bases; bases with no gene match: 3. The CDR3 runs to 15 residues. For the CDR3, the DNA is TGTGCCAGCAGTTTCACAGGGGGCTGGAACACTGAAGCTTTCTTT. It is translated as CASSFTGGWNTEAFF.

The rearrangement joins TRBV4-2 to TRBJ2-4; D gene uncertain. Germline lookup yields CDR1 LGHNA and CDR2 YNFKEQ. The CDR3 runs to 14 residues. The V gene lost 3 bases and the J gene lost 0 bases, with 6 bases spanning the gap. This CDR3 reads CASSHGLAKNIQYF. The CDR3 DNA follows: TGTGCCAGCAGCCACGGGTTAGCCAAAAACATTCAGTACTTC.

This clone occurred a few times. The chain joins TRBV28 to TRBJ2-1, with 14 bases lining up with TRBD2. Per the germline V gene, CDR1 is MDHEN and CDR2 is SYDVKM. The junction had 10 bases not matched to a gene; V was cut back by 6 bases and J by 9 bases. This CDR3 has 16 residues. The CDR3 bases are TGTGCCAGCAGCAACAGACTAGCGGGAGGGTCGGGTGAGCAGTTCTTC. It yields the protein CASSNRLAGGSGEQFF. The full variable domain, in which reference TRBV28 and TRBJ2-1 provide the parts outside the CDR3, is DVKVTQSSRYLVKRTGEKVFLECVQDMDHENMFWYRQDPGLGLRLIYFSYDVKMKEKGDIPEGYSVSREKKERFSLILESASTNQTSMYLCASSNRLAGGSGEQFFGPGTRLTVL.

This chain links TRBV15 with TRBJ2-5, with D tentatively TRBD1 (5 bases). Trimming stripped 1 base from V and 3 bases from J, with 18 bases between. There are 17 residues in the CDR3. CDR1 is LNHNV, CDR2 YYDKDF, per germline (reference sequence). The CDR3 bases are TGTGCCACCAGCAGAGGTGGGCAACAGGCTGCAGAAGAGACCCAGTACTTC. Its translation: CATSRGGQQAAEETQYF.

The chain couples TRBV7-9 to TRBJ2-2; D unclear. The CDR3 sequence is 16 residues long. CDR1 and CDR2 from the germline V gene are SEHNR and FQNEAQ (reference sequence). Trimming removed 5 bases from V and 7 bases from J, with 20 bases in between. The CDR3 nucleotides read TGTGCCAGCAGCCCCCCGATAGGGCTCGTGAACGGGGAGCTGTTTTTT. Translation gives CASSPPIGLVNGELFF.

The chain recombines TRBV18 with TRBJ1-2, with 9 bases that match TRBD1. Germline CDR1 and CDR2: KGHSH and LQKENI. The CDR3 loop spans 14 amino acids. The J segment lost 6 bases and the V segment lost 2 bases, leaving 4 bases of the junction unmatched. In DNA form, the CDR3 reads TGTGCCAGCTCACCATGGGACAGGGTGGATGGCTACACCTTC. Protein: CASSPWDRVDGYTF.

The V and J genes are TRBV7-8 and TRBJ2-7; D may be TRBD1 (5 bases). The CDR3 extends over 15 amino acids. The germline V gene encodes CDR1 SGHVS and CDR2 FQNEAQ. Trimming took 5 bases from V and 7 from J, leaving 21 bases between them. The CDR3 is CASSPYQGPSWEQYF. For the CDR3, the DNA is TGTGCCAGCAGCCCGTATCAGGGTCCCTCTTGGGAGCAGTACTTC.

The J gene is TRBJ2-1, the V gene TRBV7-2; 11 bases map to TRBD2. The germline CDR1 and CDR2 sequences are SGHTA and FQGNSA. The CDR3 has 15 amino acids. The J segment lost 2 bases and the V segment lost 4 bases, leaving 1 base of the junction unmatched. The chain's CDR3 is CASSWTSGPYNEQFF. CDR3 bases: TGTGCCAGCAGCTGGACTAGCGGGCCCTACAATGAGCAGTTCTTC. Variable domain in full (rest from reference TRBV7-2 and TRBJ2-1): GAGVSQSPSNKVTEKGKDVELRCDPISGHTALYWYRQSLGQGLEFLIYFQGNSAPDKSGLPSDRFSAERTGGSVSTLTIQRTQQEDSAVYLCASSWTSGPYNEQFFGPGTRLTVL.

This clone was found a few times. This chain links TRBV10-2 with TRBJ2-3, with D possibly matching TRBD2 (6 bases). This CDR3 is 14 amino acids long. Between the trimmed V and J ends, which lost 7 bases and 5 bases, there was a span of 16 bases. Germline loops: CDR1 WSHSY, CDR2 SAAADI. This chain's CDR3 is CASNGGALQDTQYF. The CDR3 nucleotides read TGCGCCAGCAACGGAGGGGCCCTGCAAGATACGCAGTATTTT.

The V call is TRBV7-2, the J call TRBJ1-2; possibly TRBD1 for D (6 bases). Deletions cut 6 bases from V and 0 bases from J, with 11 bases between. This CDR3 spans 14 amino acids. Germline V lookup: CDR1 SGHTA, CDR2 FQGNSA. CDR3 sequence: CASSPGVTNYGYTF. CDR3 DNA: TGTGCCAGCAGTCCAGGGGTTACTAACTATGGCTACACCTTC.

The genes are TRBV12-5 and TRBJ1-2; unclear D gene. This CDR3 is 13 amino acids long. Germline CDR1 LGHNT, CDR2 FRNRAP. The V gene lost 2 bases and the J gene lost 7 bases, with 11 bases spanning the gap. This CDR3 is CASGLNSLGGYTF. The DNA for the CDR3 is TGTGCTAGTGGTTTGAACTCCCTTGGTGGCTACACCTTC.

This chain connects TRBV6-5 to TRBJ1-2; maybe TRBD1 (5 bases). The CDR3 runs to 15 residues. Between the trimmed V and J ends, which lost 6 bases and 5 bases, there was a span of 19 bases. The germline V gene encodes CDR1 MNHEY and CDR2 SVGAGI. Here the CDR3 DNA reads TGTGCCAGCAGCCCTCAAGGGGACCCTGGGTATGGCTACACCTTC. The encoded protein is CASSPQGDPGYGYTF.

This clone is categorized as medium-sized. Sequence at one end of the junction differs from germline and may be a read error. The DNA of the CDR3 is TGTGCCAGCAGCCCCGGAGAGTCTAAGGAAAAACTGTTTTTT. The encoded protein is CASSPGESKEKLFF. The rearrangement joins TRBV5-4 to TRBJ1-4; D unclear. Germline CDR1 is SGHNT and CDR2 is YYREEE (reference sequence). The CDR3 sequence is 14 residues long.